This section outlines one T cell receptor beta chain sequence together with its context. No antigen is known for it. Base qualities are missing; no much larger clone stands one base away. This specimen belongs to a study of blood T cell repertoires in COVID-19 (dated by TCRdb to the early 2020s). Study-wide context: Collaborator samples came from the United States, Italy and Spain and covered acute and convalescent phases of COVID-19. The material from the prospective study consisted of cDNA or gDNA derived from T cells, B-cell-depleted T cells, or PBMCs. Deeply sampled blood TCRbeta repertoires from subjects exposed to, actively infected with, or recovered from COVID-19 were included in the dataset. The repertoires were made available in a free public database intended to serve as a resource for research on the immune response to SARS-CoV-2. The samples were drawn from the first 160 participants of the ongoing ImmuneRACE study and from 950 to 1,500 subjects provided by 6 global collaborators. Sample metadata almost always included a de-identified subject ID, COVID-19 status, age in years and sex. Where HLA class I and class II types were available, the types were taken from metadata supplied by the sample provider, not from assay-based typing.

Participants in the prospective study were enrolled through a virtual design, were aged roughly 18 to 100 years, and lived in 24 United States geographic areas. In the prospective study, cohorts were assigned on the basis of participant-reported clinical history obtained from a screening survey and a study questionnaire. ImmuneRACE Cohort 3 recovered participants were defined by two consecutive negative NP/OP PCR tests, healthcare professional clearance, or symptom resolution. Each participant in the prospective study had whole blood, serum and a nasopharyngeal or oropharyngeal swab collected by mobile phlebotomists. Prospective study participants could optionally give additional blood draws and questionnaires over an approximately two-month period. Blood samples from the prospective study were shipped frozen or at room temperature prior to DNA extraction. TCRbeta CDR3 regions were amplified from genomic DNA using the immunoSEQ Assay, a bias-controlled multiplex PCR. From the authors' description of their analysis: The number of nucleated cells in each sample was estimated from the amplification of reference gene primers within the assay. To quantify the absolute abundance of each unique TCRbeta CDR3 rearrangement, sequence reads were collapsed and filtered. For each sample, productive Simpson clonality was calculated as the square root of Simpson's diversity index across productive rearrangements. TCRdb retrieved this table from immuneACCESS and kept in-frame rearrangements only. Not all clones are present; in checked studies, unresolved V genes account for under half, and no reason is known for the remainder. That table supplies the V and J calls and clone size; D and trimming were determined from the DNA. This sample comprises 250,000 to 350,000 clones, roughly 87% of them detected only once. The leading ten clones occupy about 1% of the sample.

Beyond this particular receptor, the publication reports: How much clinical and demographic metadata was included differed by source and by participant, and the metadata was provided uncurated.

The sequenced material came from PBMCs or T cells enriched from blood (not recorded which). This clonotype originated in a woman younger than 45 who had recovered from COVID-19.

The nucleotide sequence reads as follows: TGTGCCAGCAGTTACGCGGGACCCCCTATGAACACTGAAGCTTTCTTT. Translated, it reads CASSYAGPPMNTEAFF. The rearranged segments are TRBV28 and TRBJ1-1; tentative D gene TRBD1, with 5 bases matching. As encoded in the germline V gene, CDR1 is MDHEN while CDR2 is SYDVKM. V is cut by 4 bases and J by 0 bases, and the space between the germline ends is 15 bases. From the cysteine through the phenylalanine, the CDR3 covers 16 amino acids. The entry retains the CDR3 DNA only, 48 bases that are in frame from base 1. The CDR3, completed at both ends by the reference TRBV28 and TRBJ1-1 genes, gives the full variable domain DVKVTQSSRYLVKRTGEKVFLECVQDMDHENMFWYRQDPGLGLRLIYFSYDVKMKEKGDIPEGYSVSREKKERFSLILESASTNQTSMYLCASSYAGPPMNTEAFFGQGTRLTVV.